This TCR beta chain stems from a study of T-cell memory formation after mild COVID-19. This clonotype was counted a few times. The CDR3 totals 14 residues. V was pared by 7 bases and J by 4 bases, with 14 bases between. Germline assignment: CDR1 MNHEY and CDR2 SVGEGT. TCRdb passed the 5' RACE reads through MiXCR, listing each CDR3 protein once. Among 450,000 to 650,000 distinct CDR3 sequences listed, more than 15% were seen once. The sequencing sample was made of PBMCs or a T cell subset sorted from them (not recorded which). This TCR came from an adult woman who had mild COVID-19 (a few samples of this study predate the infection). Cell type and time point are not known. The chain has TRBV6-2 or TRBV6-3 and TRBJ1-5; the D gene is possibly TRBD1 (6 bases). The CDR3 sequence is CASTKTGANQPQHF. In DNA form, the CDR3 reads TGTGCCAGCACTAAAACGGGGGCGAATCAGCCCCAGCATTTT.